This TCR beta chain stems from a study of CXCR3-negative and CXCR3-positive naive CD8 T cells. With respect to this clonotype: Its antigen remains unidentified.

The CDR3 length is 14 residues. CDR1 PRHDT and CDR2 FYEKMQ come from the germline V gene (reference sequence). UMI-labeled TRB cDNA libraries were prepared by 5' RACE. Reprocessing the 5' RACE reads, TCRdb reports a single entry for every CDR3 protein and omits DNA. With around 150,000 distinct CDR3 sequences in the sample, the ten largest clones hold around 0.44%. The sorting of each CD8+ T cell subset was done in triplicate, at some 300,000 cells each. Naive CD8+ T cells had a CD45RO-CCR7+CD27+CD95- phenotype. Findings of the study overall: TRB CDR3 properties were used to infer TCR strength, and surface CD5 was comparable between naive subsets. Cryopreserved cells showed partially decreased CXCR3 expression, and most assays used fresh PBMCs. CXCR3-negative naive cells had less hydrophobic TRB CDR3s than did CXCR3-positive naive cells.

This receptor was obtained from a human donor in good health. Some clones in this sample may be carry-over from other donors' samples. The V call is TRBV13, the J call TRBJ1-1. Sequencing input: naive CXCR3+ CD8+ T cells from blood. Subset reported: CD45RO-CCR7+CD27+CD95- naive CD8+ T cells expressing CXCR3 (TNR3+). The chain's CDR3 is CASSSRGANTEAFF.